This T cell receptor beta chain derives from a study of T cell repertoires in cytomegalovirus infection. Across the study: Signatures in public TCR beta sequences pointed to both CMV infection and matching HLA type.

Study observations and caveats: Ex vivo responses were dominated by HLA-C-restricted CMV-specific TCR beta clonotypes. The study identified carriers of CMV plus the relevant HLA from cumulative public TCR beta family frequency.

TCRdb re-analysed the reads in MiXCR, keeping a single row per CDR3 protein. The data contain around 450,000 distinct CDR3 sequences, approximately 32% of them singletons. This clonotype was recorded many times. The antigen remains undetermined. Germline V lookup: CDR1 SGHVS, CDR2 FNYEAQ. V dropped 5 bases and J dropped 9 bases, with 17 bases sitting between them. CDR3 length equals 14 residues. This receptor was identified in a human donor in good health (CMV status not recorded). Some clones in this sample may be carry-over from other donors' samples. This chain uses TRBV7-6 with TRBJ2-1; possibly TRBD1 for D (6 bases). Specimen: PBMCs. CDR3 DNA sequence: TGTGCCAGCAGCGAGAGAACACTAGGGGGTGAGCAGTTCTTC. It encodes CASSERTLGGEQFF.